The clone carrying this T cell receptor (gamma chain) has a handful of counts. As yet, its antigen is unknown. Germline assignment: CDR1 VTNTFY and CDR2 YDVSTARD (reference sequence). V lost 0 bases, J lost 3 bases, and 7 bases stayed unmatched. There are 16 residues in the CDR3. This specimen comes from a study of Vδ1+ human thymocytes. Overall study findings and caveats: Thymic TRG and TRD repertoires appeared highly polyclonal.

Sequences come from RNA converted to cDNA by reverse transcription. CDR3 amplicons came from multiplex PCR with pooled V-gene forward and constant-region reverse primers. TCRdb reprocessed the multiplex PCR reads using CATT. The sample gives roughly 30,000 gamma-chain clones, roughly 20% of which show up once; less than 2% is in the top ten. The sequence derives from a boy under two years old who had congenital heart surgery. The sequencing sample was made of Vdelta1+ gamma-delta thymocytes from the thymus. The subset here: FACS-sorted CD3+ TCRalphabeta- TCRVdelta1+ TCRVdelta2- thymocytes. This chain joins TRGV3 and TRGJP2. The CDR3 bases are TGTGCCACCTGGGACAGGCCGTGGGGTAGTGATTGGATCAAGACGTTT. This gives the protein CATWDRPWGSDWIKTF.